This T cell receptor beta chain was profiled in a study of human T cells and chemical hapten exposure. Study findings and constraints: Donors' alopecia may make their immune response differ from healthy people's. The number of TCRs over 1 in 1000 frequency stayed unchanged after DPC. Expanded TCRs formed significantly more large CDR3 similarity clusters than controls.

Original processing notes: Counting gave a median of 95,638 TCRs per sample, with values ranging from roughly 20,000 to 750,000. TCRdb ran MiXCR on the RACE reads and lists one entry per CDR3 protein. TCRdb, not the authors, supplied the V and J calls. The sample holds tens of thousands of distinct CDR3 sequences, about 9.3% seen once. This clonotype has at least ten counts. Its matching antigen is unknown. The CDR3 has 17 amino acids. Germline V gives CDR1 MDHEN, CDR2 SYDVKM. Trimming removed 7 bases from V and 2 bases from J; junction bases left unmatched: 10. Stated time point: pre-sensitization, week 0. Treatment reported: therapeutic diphenylcyclopropenone sensitization with weekly scalp DPC. The authors' total RNA extraction used unfractionated whole blood.

This clonotype was obtained from a man in his forties or fifties with alopecia areata. Some clones in this sample may be carry-over from other donors' samples. This sample comprised whole blood, obtained in connection with sensitization to the hapten diphenylcyclopropenone (DPC). V is TRBV28 and J is TRBJ2-1; 11 bases map to TRBD1. In nucleotides, the CDR3 is TGTGCCAGCACCATTCGGGTGGGACAGGGGGCCTACAATGAGCAGTTCTTC. Translated: CASTIRVGQGAYNEQFF.